The clone carrying this T cell receptor (beta chain) rates as medium-sized. The data belong to a study of control samples from healthy donors and cancer patients. Clones were read by immunoSEQ multiplex PCR, and TCRdb kept only the in-frame ones, dropping some. The sample has roughly 80,000 clones, over 85% seen once; the top ten hold around 5.1%. This CDR3 contains 15 residues. V shed 1 base and J shed 6 bases, with 12 bases lying between them. CDR1 is SNHLY, CDR2 FYNNEI, per germline. This chain links TRBV2 with TRBJ2-2; no firm D call. The sequenced material came from blood. This TCR was recovered from a man aged 45-65 years in good health. CDR3 DNA: TGTGCCAGCAGTGAAGAAGGGTTTGGTGCCGGGGAGCTGTTTTTT. Translation: CASSEEGFGAGELFF.